This T cell receptor beta chain was obtained from a study of T cell responses to AZD1222 COVID-19 vaccine. Some clones are missing from TCRdb's copy, which holds only in-frame ones; the method was immunoSEQ multiplex PCR. The table records some 170,000 clones, around nine tenths of them present only once. The V end lost 6 bases, the J end lost 3 bases, and 18 bases lay between the germline ends. The CDR3 covers 15 residues. CDR1 LGHNT and CDR2 FRNRAP come from the germline V gene. Overall study findings and caveats: Repertoire sampling occurred only after the peak T cell response. Only a handful of AZD1222 recipients tested seropositive at baseline. White British people made up most donors, females outnumbered males, and clonal diversity was possibly underestimated. Spike-spanning, vaccine-associated CD4 TCRs were dominant at 160-218 and 743-854.

Of note for this clone: The target antigen is unknown.

This TCR came from an adult in good health. Sequenced here: peripheral blood, sampled on day 0 of AZD1222 vaccination. The chain employs TRBV12-5 and TRBJ2-7; D is possibly TRBD1 or TRBD2 (5 bases each). CDR3 bases: TGTGCTAGTGGCCCGGGGTGGGGCCAGCACTACGAGCAGTACTTC. It translates to CASGPGWGQHYEQYF.